One sample yielded the 25 T cell receptor beta chains listed below, sequenced in a study of T cell changes during pregnancy in multiple sclerosis. Using immunoSEQ multiplex PCR, the repertoire was profiled, and TCRdb retains in-frame clones only, with some absent. This table has 100,000 or so clones, 90% to 95% appearing once. Sequencing was performed on peripheral blood, taken before pregnancy. The receptors here all came from a female donor with multiple sclerosis, enrolled in a pregnancy study.

The V and J genes are TRBV7-6 and TRBJ1-2, with 9 bases lining up with TRBD1. Looked up from germline, CDR1 is SGHVS and CDR2 is FNYEAQ. V lost 5 bases to trimming and J lost 7 bases; unmatched junction nucleotides: 8. The CDR3 runs to 14 residues. As DNA, the CDR3 is TGTGCCAGCAGCATAGGACAGGGGATCACTGGCTACACCTTC. It is translated as CASSIGQGITGYTF.

The chain has TRBV9 and TRBJ2-7, with 7 bases identical to TRBD2. The CDR3 contains 14 residues. The junction had 11 bases not matched to a gene; V was cut back by 8 bases and J by 3 bases. Germline V CDR1 and CDR2: SGDLS, YYNGEE. As DNA, the CDR3 is TGTGCCAGTTCCGTCGAGGGAGGGGACTACGAGCAGTACTTC. Its translation is CASSVEGGDYEQYF. Filled out from reference TRBV9 and TRBJ2-7, the complete variable domain reads DSGVTQTPKHLITATGQRVTLRCSPRSGDLSVYWYQQSLDQGLQFLIQYYNGEERAKGNILERFSAQQFPDLHSELNLSSLELGDSALYFCASSVEGGDYEQYFGPGTRLTVT.

This chain connects TRBV5-7 to TRBJ2-3; D is ambiguous. TRBV5-7 is noted as an ORF with a role that remains uncertain. V lost 1 base and J 1 base, leaving 13 bases between the germline ends. The CDR3 has 16 amino acids. The DNA of the CDR3 is TGTGCCAGCAGCTTGAAATCTGCGCCGTGCACAGATACGCAGTATTTT. Protein sequence: CASSLKSAPCTDTQYF.

V usage is TRBV27 and J usage is TRBJ2-3, with 14 bases lining up with TRBD2. J gave up 1 base and V 3 bases, and 6 bases lay outside the gene matches. Germline V gene lookup returns CDR1 MNHEY and CDR2 SMNVEV (reference sequence). The CDR3 loop spans 18 amino acids. The CDR3 reads CASSLSRLAGGRTDTQYF. In DNA form, the CDR3 reads TGTGCCAGCAGTTTGTCGAGACTAGCGGGAGGGCGCACAGATACGCAGTATTTT.

The chain uses TRBV6-6 and TRBJ1-1; a weak D match, TRBD1 (5 bases). V was trimmed by 1 base and J by 0 bases, leaving 12 bases between them. CDR1 and CDR2 (germline): MNHNY, SVGAGI (reference sequence). There are 16 residues in the CDR3. The CDR3 loop reads CASSYLLTALNTEAFF. The CDR3 bases are TGTGCCAGCAGTTACTTGTTGACAGCACTGAACACTGAAGCTTTCTTT.

CDR3 region: CASIQSGSRYNEQFF. Written as DNA, the CDR3 is TGTGCCAGCATTCAGAGCGGGAGTCGGTACAATGAGCAGTTCTTC. The gene calls are TRBV28 and TRBJ2-1, with 8 positions matching TRBD2. The CDR3 consists of 15 residues. Germline V lookup: CDR1 MDHEN, CDR2 SYDVKM. J lost 4 bases, V lost 7 bases, and 9 bases had no gene match.

J is TRBJ1-2 and V is TRBV28; D not resolved. Trimming stripped 3 bases from V and 8 bases from J, with 19 bases between. The CDR3 is 15 amino acids. Germline V lookup: CDR1 MDHEN, CDR2 SYDVKM. For the CDR3, the DNA is TGTGCCAGCAGTTTTCGGGGAGGACGTCTTCGCGGCTACACCTTC. Protein product: CASSFRGGRLRGYTF.

The V gene is TRBV5-1, the J gene TRBJ2-1, with D possibly matching TRBD1 (6 bases). The CDR3 runs 14 residues. The germline V gene has CDR1 SGHRS and CDR2 YFSETQ. The V gene lost 4 bases and the J gene lost 4 bases, with 12 bases spanning the gap. The CDR3 is CASSEDRQYNEQFF. CDR3 nucleotide sequence: TGCGCCAGCAGCGAGGACAGACAATACAATGAGCAGTTCTTC.

The V and J genes are TRBV7-9 and TRBJ2-1, with D hard to call. The CDR3 is made up of 11 amino acids. In germline, CDR1 is SEHNR, CDR2 FQNEAQ (reference sequence). V lost 3 bases to trimming and J lost 10 bases, with 7 bases between them. The CDR3 DNA sequence: TGTGCCAGCAGCTTGGAGCAGGAGCAGTTCTTC. It is translated as CASSLEQEQFF. Full variable domain (outside the CDR3, taken from reference TRBV7-9 and TRBJ2-1): DTGVSQNPRHKITKRGQNVTFRCDPISEHNRLYWYRQTLGQGPEFLTYFQNEAQLEKSRLLSDRFSAERPKGSFSTLEIQRTEQGDSAMYLCASSLEQEQFFGPGTRLTVL.

This chain joins TRBV18 and TRBJ1-2, with D tentatively TRBD1 (5 bases). Trimming took 1 base from V and 0 from J, leaving 9 bases between them. The CDR3 loop spans 15 amino acids. CDR1 and CDR2 from the germline V gene are KGHSH and LQKENI. CDR3 amino acids: CASSPRQGTNYGYTF. CDR3 nucleotide sequence: TGTGCCAGCTCACCACGTCAGGGAACTAACTATGGCTACACCTTC.

The rearrangement joins TRBV20-1 to TRBJ1-1; D unresolved. The CDR3 is 11 amino acids. Between the trimmed V and J ends, which lost 4 bases and 6 bases, there was a span of 9 bases. CDR1 DFQATT and CDR2 SNEGSKA come from the germline V gene (reference sequence). This chain's CDR3 is CSAISQSEAFF. CDR3 in DNA: TGCAGTGCTATAAGTCAGTCTGAAGCTTTCTTT.

The gene calls are TRBV4-1 and TRBJ2-7; D may be TRBD2 (5 bases). Germline V lookup: CDR1 MGHRA, CDR2 YSYEKL. The V gene lost 0 bases and the J gene lost 5 bases, with 14 bases spanning the gap. This CDR3 has 15 residues. The CDR3 nucleotides read TGCGCCAGCAGCCAAGAAGGTTGGGGAGTCCACGAGCAGTACTTC. Encoded protein: CASSQEGWGVHEQYF.

This clone was detected once. CDR3 DNA: TGCGCCAGCAGCCAATATGTACTAGCGGCTAGACAGGGATACGAGCAGTACTTC. It codes for CASSQYVLAARQGYEQYF. V gene TRBV4-1 combines with J gene TRBJ2-7; weak D call: TRBD2 (8 bases). Germline CDR1 is MGHRA and CDR2 is YSYEKL. The CDR3 loop spans 18 amino acids. Between the trimmed V and J ends, which lost 2 bases and 4 bases, there was a span of 24 bases.

The chain links TRBV9 to TRBJ2-1; D is uncertain. The CDR3 has 17 amino acids. The V gene lost 0 bases and the J gene lost 0 bases, with 13 bases spanning the gap. Germline V CDR1 and CDR2: SGDLS, YYNGEE. CDR3 nucleotides: TGTGCCAGCAGCGTAGCGGCACAGCCGAGCTCCTACAATGAGCAGTTCTTC. This gives the protein CASSVAAQPSSYNEQFF.

The CDR3 sequence: CASSQDERLSGMNEQFF. CDR3 bases: TGCGCCAGCAGCCAAGATGAGAGGCTCTCGGGGATGAATGAGCAGTTCTTC. The J gene is TRBJ2-1, the V gene TRBV4-1; D perhaps matches TRBD2 (5 bases). Trimming shortened V by 0 bases and J by 7 bases, and 19 bases separated the two germline ends. CDR3 size: 17 residues. Germline lookup yields CDR1 MGHRA and CDR2 YSYEKL.

V and J are TRBV5-1 and TRBJ1-1; 7 nucleotides match TRBD1. V was clipped by 0 bases and J by 0 bases; unmatched bases: 2. Germline V lookup: CDR1 SGHRS, CDR2 YFSETQ. The CDR3 has 15 amino acids. The DNA for the CDR3 is TGCGCCAGCAGCTTGGGACAGGGAGTGAACACTGAAGCTTTCTTT. This codes for CASSLGQGVNTEAFF.

This clone has only one observation. The J gene is TRBJ1-1, the V gene TRBV10-1, with a tentative D call TRBD1 (5 bases). This CDR3 is built from 14 residues. The V end was cut by 4 bases, the J end by 7 bases, with 16 bases between. Germline V gene data show CDR1 as WNHNN and CDR2 as SYGVQD (reference sequence). As DNA, the CDR3 is TGCGCCAGCAGTGGAGCTGCAGGGCAGGTTGAAGCTTTCTTT. Protein sequence: CASSGAAGQVEAFF.

The CDR3 DNA reads TGCGCCAGCAGCCCCAGCGGGAGGCAGACCCAGTACTTC. Its translation is CASSPSGRQTQYF. The chain couples TRBV5-1 to TRBJ2-5, with 9 bases matching TRBD2. Losses at the gene ends were 4 bases for V and 6 bases for J; bases not matched to a gene: 4. CDR1 is SGHRS and CDR2 is YFSETQ in the germline V gene. CDR3 length: 13 amino acids.

The chain is built from TRBV6-5 and TRBJ2-7; 9 bases align to TRBD1. With V trimmed by 2 bases and J by 5 bases, 10 bases remained unmatched. CDR1 MNHEY and CDR2 SVGAGI come from the germline V gene. This CDR3 comprises 16 residues. CDR3 in amino acids: CASSYPGTGHVHEQYF. CDR3 coding DNA: TGTGCCAGCAGTTACCCCGGGACAGGGCATGTCCACGAGCAGTACTTC.

In regard to this clone: The conserved final phenylalanine or tryptophan is absent from the CDR3, which likely points to a read error. No DNA is shown, since the ends of the CDR3 on it are uncertain; the CDR3 is the one TCRdb lists. This rearrangement joins TRBV28 to TRBJ2-7; whether TRBD1, the table's D call, matches the DNA was not checked. Looked up from germline, CDR1 is MDHEN and CDR2 is SYDVKM. The CDR3 has 12 residues if both end residues are counted. CDR3 amino acids: CASRSTGDLLAY.

This chain connects TRBV6-6 to TRBJ2-2, with 9 bases matching TRBD2. The germline V gene has CDR1 MNHNY and CDR2 SVGAGI (reference sequence). The CDR3 totals 15 residues. After removal of 2 bases from V and 5 bases from J, the junction contained 3 bases not matched to a gene. CDR3 sequence reads: CASSYAGGRTGELFF. The DNA of the CDR3 is TGTGCCAGCAGTTACGCGGGAGGGCGAACCGGGGAGCTGTTTTTT.

This chain joins TRBV19 and TRBJ2-3, with D perhaps matching TRBD1 (6 bases). The germline CDR1 and CDR2 sequences are LNHDA and SQIVND (reference sequence). The V and J ends lost 6 bases and 0 bases respectively, with 13 bases between them. CDR3 length equals 15 residues. CDR3 in amino acids: CASRPRGFSTDTQYF. DNA of the CDR3: TGTGCCAGTAGACCCAGGGGCTTTAGCACAGATACGCAGTATTTT.

The genes are TRBV7-2 and TRBJ2-1; unclear D gene. The CDR3 totals 12 residues. Germline V lookup: CDR1 SGHTA, CDR2 FQGNSA. Trimming left V 3 bases short and J 4 bases short, with 4 bases between. CDR3 DNA: TGTGCCAGCAGCTTTCAGTACAATGAGCAGTTCTTC. The encoded protein is CASSFQYNEQFF.

CDR3 in DNA: TGTGCCTGGAGTGTCGGTCCCACCATATATTTT. Translating gives CAWSVGPTIYF. The chain employs TRBV30 and TRBJ1-3; D uncertain. The CDR3 is 11 amino acids. V lost 0 bases, J lost 9 bases, and 6 bases lay in between. The germline V gene encodes CDR1 GTSNPN and CDR2 SVGIG (reference sequence).

The chain uses TRBV4-1 and TRBJ2-5, with 13 bases lining up with TRBD2. With 1 base clipped from V and 0 bases from J, the junction kept 2 bases outside the gene matches. Per the germline V gene, CDR1 is MGHRA and CDR2 is YSYEKL. The CDR3 is 17 amino acids. CDR3 loop: CASSQGLAGGYQETQYF. The CDR3 DNA sequence: TGCGCCAGCAGCCAAGGACTAGCGGGGGGCTACCAAGAGACCCAGTACTTC.